Below, one T cell receptor (beta chain) is given with its context. This sample is part of a study of shared clonotypes between healthy human individuals. Generated by immunoSEQ multiplex PCR, the TCRdb table keeps only in-frame clones and is missing some. The data hold millions of clones, with 90% to 95% observed a single time. V dropped 3 bases and J dropped 1 base, with 7 bases sitting between them. Looked up from germline, CDR1 is ENHRY and CDR2 is SYGVKD. This CDR3 region has 15 residues. J is TRBJ1-6 and V is TRBV10-3; no firm D call. The source of this sequence is a man younger than 35 in good health. Sequencing input: naive CD4+ T cells sorted from blood. Subset meaning: CD45RA+ positively selected. This CDR3 reads CAISDGVSYNSPLHF. The CDR3 bases are TGTGCCATCAGTGATGGGGTTTCCTATAATTCACCCCTCCACTTT.